This T cell receptor beta chain was sequenced for a study of control samples from healthy donors and cancer patients. The table came from immunoSEQ multiplex PCR; TCRdb's copy has only in-frame clones and leaves some out. The table lists tens of thousands of clones, around 90% of them singletons. The CDR3 length is 12 residues. Germline values: CDR1 LNHDA, CDR2 SQIVND (reference sequence). Trimming cost V 8 bases and J 6 bases; bases outside gene matches: 2. Material: PBMCs. The chain carries TRBV19 and TRBJ1-2; 11 positions agree with TRBD1. The TCR was taken from a man aged 25 to 40 with colorectal cancer. CDR3 sequence (DNA): TGTGCCAGTGGACAGGGGGCGCATGGCTACACCTTC. As protein: CASGQGAHGYTF.